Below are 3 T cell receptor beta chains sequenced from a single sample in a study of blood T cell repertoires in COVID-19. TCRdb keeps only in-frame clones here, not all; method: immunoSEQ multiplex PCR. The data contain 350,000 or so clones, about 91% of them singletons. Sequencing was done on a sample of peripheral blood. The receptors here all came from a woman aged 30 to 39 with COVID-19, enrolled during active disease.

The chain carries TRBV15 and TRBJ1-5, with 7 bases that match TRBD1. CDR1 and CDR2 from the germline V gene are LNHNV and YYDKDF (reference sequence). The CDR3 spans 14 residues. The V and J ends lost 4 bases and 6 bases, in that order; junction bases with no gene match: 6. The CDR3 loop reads CATSKTGLSQPQHF. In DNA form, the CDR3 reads TGTGCCACCAGCAAGACAGGGTTAAGTCAGCCCCAGCATTTT.

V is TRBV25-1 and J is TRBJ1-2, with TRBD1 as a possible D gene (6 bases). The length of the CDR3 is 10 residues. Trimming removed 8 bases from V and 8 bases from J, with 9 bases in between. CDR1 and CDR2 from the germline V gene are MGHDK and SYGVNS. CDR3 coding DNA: TGTGCCAGCCAGGGGATGGGCTACACCTTC. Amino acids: CASQGMGYTF.

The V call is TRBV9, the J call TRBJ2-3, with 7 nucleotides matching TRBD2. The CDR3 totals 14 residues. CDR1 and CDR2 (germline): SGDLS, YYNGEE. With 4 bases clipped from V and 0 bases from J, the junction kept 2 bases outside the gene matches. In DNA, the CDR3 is TGTGCCAGCAGCTCTAGCGGAAGCACAGATACGCAGTATTTT. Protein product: CASSSSGSTDTQYF.